This TCR beta chain is drawn from a study of T cells after yellow fever vaccination. Study results and limitations: Abundant bulk-population clonotypes could contaminate the FACS-sorted repertoires. Clones from primary vaccination mostly reappeared after the booster (over 95% CD4, about 88% CD8). When the response was secondary, it was weaker but reached its peak faster, day 5 versus 15.

The sample holds many counts of this clonotype. Its antigen is currently unknown. V lost 0 bases to trimming and J lost 2 bases, with 14 bases between them. CDR3 size: 18 residues. Germline V gene sequence: CDR1 SGHAT, CDR2 FQNNGV. 5'RACE template switching produced TCR cDNA carrying a universal primer site and UMIs. TCRdb itself ran the 5' RACE reads through MiXCR, one entry per CDR3 protein. Here the sample spans about 150,000 distinct CDR3 sequences, under 8% being singletons. V usage is TRBV11-2 and J usage is TRBJ2-6; no clear D. The origin of this receptor is a young man who received the YFV17D yellow fever vaccine. The sample in question was CD4+ T cells sorted from PBMCs, obtained 10 days after the yellow fever booster vaccination. The CDR3 DNA is TGTGCCAGCAGCTTAGATGGGTTGGGATTGGCTGGGGCCAACGTCCTGACTTTC. Amino acid sequence: CASSLDGLGLAGANVLTF.